What follows is one T cell receptor beta chain and its context. The data derive from a study of blood T cell repertoires in COVID-19. The length of the CDR3 is 15 residues. The germline V gene encodes CDR1 MNHNY and CDR2 SVGAGI (reference sequence). Trimming took 2 bases from V and 1 from J; bases not matched to a gene: 2. The data were produced by immunoSEQ multiplex PCR, yet TCRdb's version contains in-frame clones alone and is incomplete. The profile shows some 65,000 clones, 86% of them singletons. This sequence originates from a man in his forties or fifties with COVID-19, enrolled during active disease. V gene TRBV6-6 combines with J gene TRBJ2-5, with 9 positions matching TRBD2. The sample taken for sequencing was peripheral blood. For the CDR3, the DNA is TGTGCCAGCAGTTACGGCGGGGGGGGCCAAGAGACCCAGTACTTC. It codes for CASSYGGGGQETQYF.